The entry that follows covers one T cell receptor beta chain sequence. This clonotype has a count of ten or more. Which antigen it targets is not known. Base qualities were left out, and no much larger clone turns up one base away. The protocol used for the library was RT-PCR. This sample was sequenced with an Illumina HiSeq 2500. Starting from the raw public reads, TCRdb applied fastp trimming at Q25, assembled clones with MiXCR and retained in-frame beta chains. Entries are consolidated by CDR3 protein sequence, retaining the most common genes and DNA. This sample gives around 250,000 distinct CDR3 sequences in total; 9.5% to 15% of them show up just once. More than 7% of the sample lies in the top ten. These data originate in a study of response to subunit inactivated influenza vaccine listed by TCRdb under 2018. Context from the whole study: To follow how T cells responded to a trivalent subunit inactivated influenza vaccine, the researchers relied on deep quantitative profiling of the T cell receptor repertoire. What the authors observed across the whole study: The authors suggested that each seasonal influenza vaccination may recruit only a limited number of new T cells.

CDR1 MNHEY and CDR2 SMNVEV are derived from the germline V gene (reference sequence). Inclusive of the bounding cysteine and phenylalanine, the CDR3 is 17 residues long. The sequence is cut down to CDR3 DNA, 51 bases in frame from base 1. The V end gives up 0 bases and the J end 1 base, leaving 7 bases in the junction not matched to a gene. This TCR was sampled from a man aged 45-60 years who received an inactivated influenza vaccine. Donor details come from another sample of the same person, matched by shared clones. Here the chain combines TRBV27 and TRBJ2-3, with 7 bases in between that match TRBD2. The sample consisted of non-naive T cells sorted from PBMCs, taken less than 15 days before vaccination. This specimen's cell subset or site label, interpreted: memory T cell fraction. The CDR3 sequence is CASSLSWRERGTDTQYF. The DNA reads TGTGCCAGCAGTTTATCGTGGCGGGAGAGGGGCACAGATACGCAGTATTTT.